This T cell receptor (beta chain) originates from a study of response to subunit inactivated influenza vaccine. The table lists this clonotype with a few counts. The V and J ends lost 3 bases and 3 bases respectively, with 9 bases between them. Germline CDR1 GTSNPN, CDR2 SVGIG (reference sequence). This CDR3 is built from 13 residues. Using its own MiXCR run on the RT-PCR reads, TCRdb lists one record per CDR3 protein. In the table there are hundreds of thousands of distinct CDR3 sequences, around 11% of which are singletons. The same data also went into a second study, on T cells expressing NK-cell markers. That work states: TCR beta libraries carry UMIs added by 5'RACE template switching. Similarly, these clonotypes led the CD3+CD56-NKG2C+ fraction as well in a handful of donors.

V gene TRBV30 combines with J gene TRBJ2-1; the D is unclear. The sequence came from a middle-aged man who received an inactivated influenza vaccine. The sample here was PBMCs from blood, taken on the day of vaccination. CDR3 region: CAWRSRYYNEQFF. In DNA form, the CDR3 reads TGTGCCTGGAGGTCAAGATACTACAATGAGCAGTTCTTC.